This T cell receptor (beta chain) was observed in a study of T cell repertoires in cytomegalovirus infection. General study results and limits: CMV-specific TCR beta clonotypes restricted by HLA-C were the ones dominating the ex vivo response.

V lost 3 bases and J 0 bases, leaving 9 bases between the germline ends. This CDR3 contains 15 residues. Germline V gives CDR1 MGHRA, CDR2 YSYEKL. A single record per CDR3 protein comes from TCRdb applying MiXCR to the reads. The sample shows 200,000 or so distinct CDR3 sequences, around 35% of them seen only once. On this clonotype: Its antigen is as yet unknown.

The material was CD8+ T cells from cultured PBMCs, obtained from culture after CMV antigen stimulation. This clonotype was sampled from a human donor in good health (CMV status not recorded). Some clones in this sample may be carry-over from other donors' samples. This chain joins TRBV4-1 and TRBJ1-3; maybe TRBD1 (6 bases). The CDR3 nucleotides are TGCGCCAGCAGCCATCCGGACAGCTCTGGAAACACCATATATTTT. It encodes CASSHPDSSGNTIYF.